Presented here are 9 T cell receptor beta chains from one specimen sequenced in a study of shared clonotypes between healthy human individuals. Produced via immunoSEQ multiplex PCR; TCRdb's table is partial and in-frame only. The sample lists 950,000 to 1,100,000 clones, 78% occurring once. The sample comprised memory CD4+ T cells from PBMCs. Described subset: CD45RA-negative fraction. All receptors derive from a man aged 18 to 30 in good health. Some clones in this sample may be carry-over from other donors' samples.

The gene calls are TRBV28 and TRBJ2-5, with 7 bases aligning to TRBD2. The closer fit of TRBJ2-7 to the DNA end suggests the J call may be wrong. The CDR3 is 12 amino acids. Germline V gives CDR1 MDHEN, CDR2 SYDVKM. In DNA form, the CDR3 reads TGTGCCAGCTCCGGGGGAGGGTACGAGCAGTACTTC. It codes for CASSGGGYEQYF.

V gene TRBV11-2 combines with J gene TRBJ1-2, with D perhaps TRBD1 (5 bases). This CDR3 contains 12 residues. Germline V gene data show CDR1 as SGHAT and CDR2 as FQNNGV. Between the trimmed V and J ends, which lost 3 bases and 8 bases, there was a span of 10 bases. CDR3 protein: CASSLGLGGYTF. The CDR3 DNA reads as TGTGCCAGCAGCTTGGGGCTAGGAGGCTACACCTTC.

The chain links TRBV7-6 to TRBJ2-5; D is unclear. The CDR3 runs to 12 residues. Trimming pared 1 base from V and 2 bases from J, leaving 2 bases between. In germline, CDR1 is SGHVS, CDR2 FNYEAQ. Written as DNA, the CDR3 is TGTGCCAGCAGCTTAGAACAAGAGACCCAGTACTTC. It is translated as CASSLEQETQYF.

The chain uses TRBV7-9 and TRBJ2-3, with 8 bases lining up with TRBD1. Trimming took 5 bases from V and 3 from J; bases not matched to a gene: 4. The CDR3 extends over 14 amino acids. In germline, CDR1 is SEHNR, CDR2 FQNEAQ (reference sequence). CDR3 in amino acids: CASSPGQGTDTQYF. The CDR3, as DNA: TGTGCCAGCAGCCCCGGACAGGGAACAGATACGCAGTATTTT.

This clone was counted once. The missing conserved phenylalanine or tryptophan at the end of this CDR3 makes a read error likely. No DNA is shown, since the ends of the CDR3 on it are uncertain; the CDR3 is the one TCRdb lists. The V gene is TRBV20-1, the J gene TRBJ2-7. Germline V CDR1 and CDR2: DFQATT, SNEGSKA (reference sequence). Including both end residues, the CDR3 is 11 amino acids long. The CDR3 loop is CSARSVEATGL.

The chain links TRBV7-2 to TRBJ2-1; 7 bases line up with TRBD2. The J segment lost 6 bases and the V segment lost 2 bases, leaving 10 bases of the junction unmatched. CDR3 length equals 16 residues. Per germline, CDR1 SGHTA and CDR2 FQGNSA. The CDR3 DNA reads as TGTGCCAGCAGCTTAAAGGGAGGGATCGAGGCCAATGAGCAGTTCTTC. Protein product: CASSLKGGIEANEQFF. Based on the CDR3 plus reference TRBV7-2 and TRBJ2-1, the full variable domain is GAGVSQSPSNKVTEKGKDVELRCDPISGHTALYWYRQSLGQGLEFLIYFQGNSAPDKSGLPSDRFSAERTGGSVSTLTIQRTQQEDSAVYLCASSLKGGIEANEQFFGPGTRLTVL.

The chain couples TRBV7-9 to TRBJ2-7; D is undetermined. CDR3 length equals 15 residues. CDR1 and CDR2 from the germline V gene are SEHNR and FQNEAQ (reference sequence). V gave up 5 bases and J gave up 4 bases, with 18 bases separating them. The CDR3 is CASSPRWGLLYEQYF. The CDR3 DNA follows: TGTGCCAGCAGCCCCAGGTGGGGTCTTTTGTACGAGCAGTACTTC.

The J gene is TRBJ1-5, the V gene TRBV18; TRBD1 aligns across 9 bases. This CDR3 is built from 15 residues. J lost 5 bases, V lost 6 bases, and 8 bases had no gene match. In germline, CDR1 is KGHSH, CDR2 LQKENI. The CDR3 region is CASSVYRGRDQPQHF. The CDR3, as DNA: TGTGCCAGCTCCGTGTACAGGGGGCGCGATCAGCCCCAGCATTTT.

To note about this clone: Other DNA sequences of this sample code for an identical CDR3. CDR3 nucleotides: TGTGCCAGTAGTATAGGAGGGGGATCCTACGAGCAGTACTTC. Residues: CASSIGGGSYEQYF. This chain links TRBV19 with TRBJ2-7; D perhaps matches TRBD1 (6 bases). Trimming removed 1 base from V and 1 base from J, with 8 bases in between. The CDR3 covers 14 residues. In germline, CDR1 is LNHDA, CDR2 SQIVND (reference sequence).